The clone carrying this T cell receptor beta chain has only a few counts. The entry originates in a study of metastatic and nonmetastatic thyroid tumors. Thyroid surgery took place with no prior treatment in any patient. TCRdb reanalyzed the PCR reads via MiXCR. The sample has under 60,000 clones, less than 25% seen once. The CDR3 spans 17 residues. Germline V gene lookup returns CDR1 MNHEY and CDR2 SMNVEV (reference sequence). Losses at the gene ends were 4 bases for V and 4 bases for J; bases not matched to a gene: 12. The sequencing sample was made of blood. The chain couples TRBV27 to TRBJ1-2; 10 nucleotides match TRBD1. The receptor was isolated from a male donor with papillary thyroid cancer or a benign thyroid nodule (not recorded which). Some clones in this sample may be carry-over from other donors' samples. The CDR3 here is CASSSSGTGDFTYGYTF. The CDR3 DNA sequence: TGTGCCAGCAGTTCTTCCGGGACAGGGGATTTTACCTATGGCTACACCTTC.